This paragraph reports one T cell receptor beta chain. Treatment indicated: randomized to nivolumab then ipilimumab (arm A) or the reverse (arm B). The CDR3 contains 10 residues. The V gene's germline CDR1 is MNHNS and CDR2 SASEGT. Trimming left V 10 bases short and J 2 bases short, with 6 bases between. The sample belongs to a study of sequential checkpoint blockade in melanoma. Sequencing used immunoSEQ multiplex PCR; TCRdb keeps in-frame clones, though not all of them. The sample includes some 13,000 clones, about 73% of them seen just once. The receptor was isolated from a human donor with melanoma. The genes are TRBV6-1 and TRBJ2-7; D remains ambiguous. The sequencing here drew on CD8+ T cells sorted from blood (inferred from file names), taken from a patient given nivolumab and ipilimumab in sequence. The DNA for the CDR3 is TGTGCCACGGGTCCCTACGAGCAGTACTTC. This codes for CATGPYEQYF.